A selection of T cell receptor beta chains follows, all from one sample in a study of CD8+CD57+ T cells in acquired aplastic anemia. MiXCR, applied by TCRdb to the reads, yields one record per CDR3 protein. The sample includes more than 150,000 distinct CDR3 sequences, approximately 48% of them seen just once. Sequenced input: sorted CD4+, CD8+, or CD8+CD57+ T cells (not recorded which) from PBMCs. Receptors originate from a human donor with aplastic anemia. Both conserved end residues are part of each CDR3. A D gene is named only where the DNA matches it firmly. Only some rows state a clone size, as once, few, many or a class for expanded clones.

d_call j_call clone_size v_call cdr3_aa cdr3_nt
. TRBJ1-2 . TRBV4-1 CASSQESRGLAGYTF TGCGCCAGCAGCCAAGAAAGCAGGGGCTTAGCTGGCTACACCTTC
TRBD2 TRBJ2-3 . TRBV9 CASSVGGGGLARTDTQYF TGTGCCAGCAGCGTAGGAGGGGGGGGACTAGCGCGCACAGATACGCAGTATTTT
TRBD1 TRBJ2-7 . TRBV7-6 CASSQGVVQYF TGTGCCAGCAGCCAGGGGGTTGTGCAGTACTTC
. TRBJ2-5 many TRBV12-3/TRBV12-4 CASSLTGETQYF TGTGCCAGCAGTTTAACAGGGGAGACCCAGTACTTC
TRBD2 TRBJ2-7 . TRBV10-3 CAIRPGTSGVTYEQYF TGTGCCATCCGGCCCGGGACTAGCGGGGTTACCTACGAGCAGTACTTC
TRBD1 TRBJ1-2 few TRBV18 CASSPRTGNGYTF TGTGCCAGCTCACCACGGACAGGGAATGGCTACACCTTC
TRBD1 TRBJ1-1 many TRBV12-3/TRBV12-4 CASSSGGRTEAFF TGTGCCAGCAGTTCAGGGGGGAGGACTGAAGCTTTCTTT
. TRBJ1-1 . TRBV20-1 CSARGNRMNTEAFF TGCAGTGCTAGAGGCAACAGGATGAACACTGAAGCTTTCTTT
TRBD1 TRBJ2-7 . TRBV7-8 CASSTTGTGGYEQYF TGTGCCAGCAGCACGACCGGGACAGGGGGCTACGAGCAGTACTTC
. TRBJ1-1 . TRBV29-1 CSVEVGVPEAFF TGCAGCGTTGAGGTGGGCGTCCCTGAAGCTTTCTTT
. TRBJ2-1 . TRBV20-1 CSAPQREPAVNEQFF TGCAGTGCTCCCCAGAGAGAACCAGCCGTTAATGAGCAGTTCTTC
. TRBJ1-2 . TRBV27 CASSPPGGLYGYTF TGTGCCAGCAGTCCTCCCGGGGGGCTCTATGGCTACACCTTC
TRBD1 TRBJ1-2 many TRBV5-6 CASSWGQGVYGYTF TGTGCCAGCAGCTGGGGACAGGGTGTCTATGGCTACACCTTC
. TRBJ1-6 many TRBV6-5 CASKGSYNSPLHF TGTGCCAGCAAAGGGTCCTATAATTCACCCCTCCACTTT
. TRBJ1-2 many TRBV7-2 CASSLADVANYGYTF TGTGCCAGCAGCTTAGCGGACGTAGCTAACTATGGCTACACCTTC
TRBD2 TRBJ2-7 many TRBV12-3/TRBV12-4 CASNTLAGVGHEQYF TGTGCCAGCAACACGTTAGCGGGAGTCGGCCACGAGCAGTACTTC
TRBD1 TRBJ1-6 once TRBV5-1 CASSLEPTGVNSPLHF TGCGCCAGCAGCTTGGAACCGACAGGGGTTAATTCACCCCTCCACTTT
TRBD2 TRBJ2-6 few TRBV7-7 CASGDSGANVLTF TGTGCTAGCGGGGACTCTGGGGCCAACGTCCTGACTTTC
TRBD1 TRBJ2-1 . TRBV7-6 CASSLETGWSNEQFF TGTGCCAGCAGCTTAGAGACAGGGTGGAGCAATGAGCAGTTCTTC
. TRBJ1-6 . TRBV11-1 CASSLGRGAGGPPLHF TGTGCCAGCAGCTTAGGAAGGGGAGCGGGGGGCCCACCCCTCCACTTT
TRBD2 TRBJ2-7 many TRBV12-5 CASGTSTSGSGYEQYF TGTGCTAGTGGTACGTCTACTAGCGGGAGTGGGTACGAGCAGTACTTC
. TRBJ2-7 . TRBV28 CASSEGAQGIYEQYF TGTGCCAGCAGTGAGGGAGCGCAGGGGATCTACGAGCAGTACTTC
. TRBJ1-1 . TRBV7-9 CASSLAAGANTEAFF TGTGCCAGCAGCTTAGCGGCAGGTGCTAACACTGAAGCTTTCTTT
. TRBJ2-5 . TRBV12-5 CASAASSVQETQYF TGTGCTAGTGCCGCCTCCTCAGTACAAGAGACCCAGTACTTC
TRBD1 TRBJ2-7 . TRBV5-5 CASSLEGQGGSYEQYF TGTGCCAGCAGCTTGGAGGGACAGGGGGGCTCCTACGAGCAGTACTTC
. TRBJ2-7 . TRBV7-6 CASSLESSVGNEQYF TGTGCCAGCAGCTTAGAATCTAGCGTTGGTAACGAGCAGTACTTC
TRBD1 TRBJ2-7 many TRBV5-1 CASSLATGGYEQYF TGCGCCAGCAGCTTGGCGACAGGGGGCTACGAGCAGTACTTC
TRBD1 TRBJ1-1 . TRBV7-3 CASSSIGQENTEAFF TGTGCCAGCAGCTCCATCGGACAGGAGAACACTGAAGCTTTCTTT
. TRBJ1-3 . TRBV25-1 CASSTGVVSGNTIYF TGTGCCAGCAGCACGGGAGTAGTCTCTGGAAACACCATATATTTT
. TRBJ2-3 once TRBV2 CASTGGGGSTQYF TGTGCCAGCACCGGAGGGGGGGGCAGTACGCAGTATTTT
TRBD1 TRBJ2-5 . TRBV10-3 CAISDGQGQTQYF TGTGCCATCAGTGACGGACAGGGTCAAACCCAGTACTTC
TRBD1 TRBJ1-2 few TRBV10-2 CASSDREHYGYTF TGCGCCAGCAGCGACAGGGAACACTATGGCTACACCTTC
TRBD2 TRBJ2-7 many TRBV27 CASSLTGGRLYEQYF TGTGCCAGCAGTTTAACGGGCGGGAGGCTCTACGAGCAGTACTTC
. TRBJ1-2 many TRBV29-1 CSVELVRWGGYTF TGCAGCGTTGAGTTGGTGAGGTGGGGGGGCTACACCTTC
TRBD1 TRBJ2-7 . TRBV10-3 CATVGQGESYEQYF TGTGCCACCGTGGGACAGGGGGAATCCTACGAGCAGTACTTC
TRBD2 TRBJ2-1 few TRBV7-3 CASSLREGEQFF TGTGCCAGCAGCTTACGGGAGGGTGAGCAGTTCTTC
. TRBJ1-6 . TRBV9 CASSARSDSLEPLHF TGTGCCAGCAGTGCGCGTAGTGACAGCCTCGAACCCCTCCACTTT
. TRBJ2-1 . TRBV24-1 CATSSGTLYNEQFF TGTGCCACCAGTTCCGGGACACTTTACAATGAGCAGTTCTTC
. TRBJ2-3 . TRBV5-1 CASSPRTPGDTQYF TGCGCCAGCAGCCCCCGGACCCCCGGAGATACGCAGTATTTT
TRBD1 TRBJ2-1 . TRBV9 CASSTGQTYNEQFF TGTGCCAGCAGCACGGGACAGACCTACAATGAGCAGTTCTTC